One and the same sample provided the 2 T cell receptor beta chains below, sequenced in a study of blood T cell repertoires in COVID-19. Profiling relied on immunoSEQ multiplex PCR, and the TCRdb table lists in-frame clones only, not all of them. This table holds fewer than 350,000 clones, 80% to 85% found once. Source material: peripheral blood. The receptor source for this set is a woman aged 60-75 years with active or convalescent COVID-19.

The genes are TRBV28 and TRBJ1-2; the D gene is possibly TRBD1 (6 bases). CDR1 is MDHEN and CDR2 is SYDVKM in the germline V gene. Trimming took 7 bases from V and 2 from J, leaving 23 bases between them. The CDR3 loop spans 17 amino acids. The chain's CDR3 is CASNYGTKGGSNYGYTF. CDR3 DNA: TGTGCCAGCAACTACGGGACAAAAGGAGGTTCGAACTATGGCTACACCTTC.

V and J are TRBV19 and TRBJ1-5; 8 bases are shared with TRBD1. V lost 6 bases to trimming and J lost 5 bases; unmatched junction nucleotides: 6. CDR1 is LNHDA and CDR2 is SQIVND in the germline V gene (reference sequence). This CDR3 is 14 amino acids long. In DNA, the CDR3 is TGTGCCAGTAGAGCGACAGGGGAGGATCAGCCCCAGCATTTT. Protein: CASRATGEDQPQHF.